Below are 29 T cell receptor beta chains sequenced from a single sample in a study of T cell repertoires in cytomegalovirus infection. Their antigens remain unidentified. From the reads, TCRdb called clonotypes with MiXCR, one entry per CDR3 protein. The sample has roughly 500,000 distinct CDR3 sequences, 40% to 50% seen once. Sample: cultured PBMCs, taken from culture after CMV antigen stimulation. The receptors here all came from a human donor in good health (CMV status not recorded). Some clones in this sample may be carry-over from other donors' samples.

The rearrangement links TRBV19 to TRBJ1-1; D is ambiguous. Trimming pared 3 bases from V and 0 bases from J, leaving 14 bases between. The CDR3 covers 16 residues. Germline lookup yields CDR1 LNHDA and CDR2 SQIVND (reference sequence). Written as DNA, the CDR3 is TGTGCCAGTAGTATCGACCGAAGTATCATGAACACTGAAGCTTTCTTT. Protein: CASSIDRSIMNTEAFF.

This chain connects TRBV6-2 or TRBV6-3 to TRBJ2-3, with D possibly TRBD2 on 5 matching bases. The CDR3 runs to 15 residues. V was pared by 6 bases and J by 5 bases, with 18 bases between. From germline, CDR1 is MNHEY and CDR2 SVGEGT. The CDR3 spells CASSFRLKVQDTQYF. The CDR3 DNA reads TGTGCCAGCAGCTTCCGACTAAAGGTACAAGATACGCAGTATTTT.

The chain joins TRBV7-9 to TRBJ1-2, with D unclear. The CDR3 is 15 amino acids. Germline CDR1 reads SEHNR; CDR2 reads FQNEAQ (reference sequence). The V end was cut by 1 base, the J end by 2 bases, with 11 bases between. The CDR3 DNA reads as TGTGCCAGCAGCTTAGAGCCAGGCAACAACTATGGCTACACCTTC. Its translation is CASSLEPGNNYGYTF.

This clonotype was observed a few times. The rearrangement uses TRBV7-2 and TRBJ2-1, with TRBD2 as a possible D gene (6 bases). The V end lost 1 base, the J end lost 10 bases, and 20 bases lay between the germline ends. The CDR3 is 16 amino acids. Germline assignment: CDR1 SGHTA and CDR2 FQGNSA. The CDR3 DNA reads as TGTGCCAGCAGCTTAGTCGGCGGGACGGAATTATTGGAGCAGTTCTTC. Amino acid sequence: CASSLVGGTELLEQFF.

The chain combines TRBV4-1 with TRBJ2-7; 12 bases align to TRBD1. V shed 3 bases and J 4 bases; nucleotides not matched to a gene: 7. The length of the CDR3 is 16 residues. Germline loops: CDR1 MGHRA, CDR2 YSYEKL. The CDR3 protein is CASSHLEGQGAYEQYF. The CDR3, as DNA: TGCGCCAGCAGCCACCTAGAGGGACAGGGGGCATACGAGCAGTACTTC.

This clonotype was detected only a few times. The gene calls are TRBV11-2 and TRBJ2-1, with TRBD1 identical over 9 bases. J gave up 4 bases and V 4 bases, and 8 bases lay outside the gene matches. Germline V gene data show CDR1 as SGHAT and CDR2 as FQNNGV. The CDR3 is 16 amino acids. CDR3 sequence reads: CASSSLRDRAYNEQFF. CDR3 DNA: TGTGCCAGCAGCTCCCTCCGGGACAGGGCGTACAATGAGCAGTTCTTC.

V usage is TRBV7-2 and J usage is TRBJ1-5; unclear D gene. Trimming left V 7 bases short and J 2 bases short, with 18 bases between. This CDR3 is 16 amino acids long. From germline, CDR1 is SGHTA and CDR2 FQGNSA. CDR3 DNA: TGTGCCAGCATTCCCGCCCGCCAGGACCGCAATCAGCCCCAGCATTTT. Protein sequence: CASIPARQDRNQPQHF.

This clonotype was observed a few times. This chain joins TRBV7-6 and TRBJ2-3; 9 nucleotides match TRBD2. Germline CDR1 reads SGHVS; CDR2 reads FNYEAQ. The CDR3 covers 17 residues. V gave up 4 bases and J gave up 6 bases; unmatched junction bases: 14. The CDR3 region has the DNA TGTGCCAGCAGCTACCTATCTAGCGGGGCCCTCGCGGATACGCAGTATTTT. This sequence encodes CASSYLSSGALADTQYF.

The chain joins TRBV3-1 to TRBJ1-5; D is unresolved. Germline CDR1 and CDR2: LGHDT and YNNKEL (reference sequence). The CDR3 has 14 residues. V lost 1 base, J lost 3 bases, and 7 bases lay in between. CDR3 in DNA: TGTGCCAGCAGCCAAGCAACCTCCAATCAGCCCCAGCATTTT. The encoded protein is CASSQATSNQPQHF.

The rearrangement uses TRBV29-1 and TRBJ1-5; the D gene is possibly TRBD1 (6 bases). The germline V gene has CDR1 SQVTM and CDR2 ANQGSEA. The CDR3 is made up of 15 amino acids. CDR3 nucleotides: TGCGACGAAAAAACAGGGAGGGTGGGCAATCAGCCCCAGCATTTT. It specifies CDEKTGRVGNQPQHF.

This clonotype was counted a few times. The J gene is TRBJ1-1, the V gene TRBV7-9; the D gene is possibly TRBD1 (6 bases). The CDR3 length is 14 residues. Trimming pared 1 base from V and 8 bases from J, leaving 14 bases between. Per germline, CDR1 SEHNR and CDR2 FQNEAQ (reference sequence). The CDR3 is CASSLGGGQSEAFF. The DNA for the CDR3 is TGTGCCAGCAGCTTAGGGGGGGGCCAGTCCGAAGCTTTCTTT.

This clonotype has a handful of counts. The chain couples TRBV19 to TRBJ2-1, with 10 bases lining up with TRBD2. This CDR3 has 15 residues. Germline CDR1 reads LNHDA; CDR2 reads SQIVND (reference sequence). V was clipped by 2 bases and J by 8 bases; unmatched bases: 6. CDR3 in amino acids: CASSILASGSDEQFF. In DNA form, the CDR3 reads TGTGCCAGTAGTATATTGGCTAGCGGGAGCGATGAGCAGTTCTTC. The full variable domain, in which reference TRBV19 and TRBJ2-1 provide the parts outside the CDR3, is DGGITQSPKYLFRKEGQNVTLSCEQNLNHDAMYWYRQDPGQGLRLIYYSQIVNDFQKGDIAEGYSVSREKKESFPLTVTSAQKNPTAFYLCASSILASGSDEQFFGPGTRLTVL.

Worth noting for this clonotype: The junction departs from germline at one end; a sequencing error may be responsible. The chain combines TRBV2 with TRBJ2-2, with TRBD2 as a possible D gene (5 bases). Germline values: CDR1 SNHLY, CDR2 FYNNEI. The CDR3 loop spans 15 amino acids. CDR3 amino acids: CASSENSGNTGELFF. CDR3 nucleotide sequence: TGTGCCAGCAGTGAGAACTCGGGGAACACCGGGGAACTGTTTTTT.

The V and J genes are TRBV7-4 and TRBJ2-7; D is undetermined. This CDR3 is built from 13 residues. Looked up from germline, CDR1 is SGHVT and CDR2 is SQSDAQ. Trimming took off 2 bases at V and 5 bases at J, with 10 bases between the two ends. CDR3 amino acids: CASSLSSSNEQYF. The CDR3 nucleotides are TGTGCCAGCAGCTTATCCTCTAGTAACGAGCAGTACTTC.

This clonotype appeared once. The CDR3 carries no conserved terminal phenylalanine or tryptophan, so it likely arises from a read error. This chain joins TRBV7-2 and TRBJ2-1; TRBD1 agrees at 9 bases. Germline CDR1 is SGHTA and CDR2 is FQGNSA. This CDR3 has 18 amino acids. Unmatched junction bases numbered 18, after V lost 6 bases and J lost 6 bases. In DNA form, the CDR3 reads TGTGCCAGCAGTTTTAGCCTCGCTCGGGACAGGGCGTTCAATGAGCAGTTCTTA. Translating it yields CASSFSLARDRAFNEQFL.

This clonotype has only one observation. V usage is TRBV20-1 and J usage is TRBJ2-1; D is perhaps TRBD2 (5 bases). Germline CDR1 and CDR2: DFQATT and SNEGSKA (reference sequence). Trimming took 0 bases from V and 10 from J, leaving 16 bases between them. CDR3 length: 14 amino acids. CDR3 loop: CSAREGPGFVEQFF. The CDR3 bases are TGCAGTGCTAGAGAAGGACCGGGATTTGTCGAGCAGTTCTTC.

In DNA, the CDR3 is TGTGCCAGTAATTGGTTCAATGAGCAGTTCTTC. It encodes CASNWFNEQFF. The rearrangement uses TRBV19 and TRBJ2-1; D is undetermined. The germline V gene has CDR1 LNHDA and CDR2 SQIVND (reference sequence). The CDR3 has 11 residues. V was clipped by 7 bases and J by 6 bases, with 7 bases between them. Complete variable domain (other parts from reference TRBV19 and TRBJ2-1): DGGITQSPKYLFRKEGQNVTLSCEQNLNHDAMYWYRQDPGQGLRLIYYSQIVNDFQKGDIAEGYSVSREKKESFPLTVTSAQKNPTAFYLCASNWFNEQFFGPGTRLTVL.

The chain links TRBV27 to TRBJ2-3; 8 nucleotides match TRBD2. V lost 2 bases, J lost 1 base, and 2 bases stayed unmatched. Germline V gene sequence: CDR1 MNHEY, CDR2 SMNVEV (reference sequence). The CDR3 runs to 15 residues. CDR3 protein: CASSLGTRGTDTQYF. The DNA for the CDR3 is TGTGCCAGCAGTTTAGGGACTAGGGGCACAGATACGCAGTATTTT.

The chain is built from TRBV7-8 and TRBJ2-7; TRBD2 aligns across 11 bases. Per germline, CDR1 SGHVS and CDR2 FQNEAQ. The CDR3 runs 15 residues. The V gene end was trimmed by 5 bases and the J gene end by 3 bases; junction bases not matched to a gene: 6. The CDR3 loop reads CASSPGTSGHYEQYF. Here the CDR3 DNA reads TGTGCCAGCAGCCCCGGGACTAGCGGCCACTACGAGCAGTACTTC.

The chain recombines TRBV12-3 or TRBV12-4 with TRBJ1-6, with D possibly matching TRBD1 (6 bases). The CDR3 is 13 amino acids. Trimming cost V 4 bases and J 10 bases, with 11 bases left between them. This chain's CDR3 is CASSSDSLSPLHF. CDR3 nucleotides: TGTGCCAGCAGTTCGGACAGTTTGTCACCCCTCCACTTT.

The chain employs TRBV2 and TRBJ2-3, with D unclear. The CDR3 consists of 15 residues. Germline-derived CDR1 and CDR2 are SNHLY and FYNNEI. Trimming took 6 bases from V and 4 from J, leaving 17 bases between them. The CDR3 is CASSNPWSDPDTQYF. The CDR3 bases are TGTGCCAGCAGCAACCCGTGGTCAGACCCAGATACGCAGTATTTT.

This clonotype was observed a handful of times. The chain uses TRBV4-3 and TRBJ2-4; D is unclear. V shed 5 bases and J shed 7 bases, with 15 bases lying between them. This CDR3 region has 14 residues. Germline CDR1 reads LGHNA; CDR2 reads YSLEER. The CDR3 DNA follows: TGCGCCAGCAGCATGAGAGGCCCAATTAACATTCAGTACTTC. Protein: CASSMRGPINIQYF.

The chain is built from TRBV7-2 and TRBJ2-7; 9 bases map to TRBD1. The germline gives CDR1 SGHTA, CDR2 FQGNSA. The CDR3 spans 13 residues. V shed 5 bases and J 5 bases; nucleotides not matched to a gene: 4. DNA for the CDR3: TGTGCCAGCAGCGTACAGGGGGCTGACGAGCAGTACTTC. Its translation: CASSVQGADEQYF. The entire variable domain, with the rest obtained from reference TRBV7-2 and TRBJ2-7, is as follows: GAGVSQSPSNKVTEKGKDVELRCDPISGHTALYWYRQSLGQGLEFLIYFQGNSAPDKSGLPSDRFSAERTGGSVSTLTIQRTQQEDSAVYLCASSVQGADEQYFGPGTRLTVT.

V and J are TRBV11-2 and TRBJ2-1; 8 bases fit TRBD2. With 3 bases clipped from V and 4 bases from J, the junction kept 5 bases outside the gene matches. Germline V CDR1 and CDR2: SGHAT, FQNNGV. The CDR3 runs 15 residues. The CDR3 protein is CASSFPGGGYNEQFF. DNA of the CDR3: TGTGCCAGCAGCTTCCCGGGAGGGGGGTACAATGAGCAGTTCTTC. The entire variable domain, with the rest obtained from reference TRBV11-2 and TRBJ2-1, is as follows: EAGVAQSPRYKIIEKRQSVAFWCNPISGHATLYWYQQILGQGPKLLIQFQNNGVVDDSQLPKDRFSAERLKGVDSTLKIQPAKLEDSAVYLCASSFPGGGYNEQFFGPGTRLTVL.

The chain combines TRBV2 with TRBJ1-1; 7 bases are shared with TRBD1. V was pared by 7 bases and J by 4 bases, with 6 bases of the junction left unmatched. CDR1 is SNHLY and CDR2 is FYNNEI in the germline V gene. The CDR3 covers 13 residues. CDR3 sequence reads: CASTRDSRTEAFF. For the CDR3, the DNA is TGTGCCAGCACCCGGGACAGTCGCACTGAAGCTTTCTTT.

Only a few counts were recorded for this clonotype. The chain links TRBV5-1 to TRBJ2-4, with TRBD2 as a possible D gene (6 bases). CDR1 SGHRS and CDR2 YFSETQ come from the germline V gene. V was trimmed by 0 bases and J by 6 bases, leaving 13 bases between them. The CDR3 runs to 15 residues. The CDR3 spells CASSLAAGSLNIQYF. Here the CDR3 DNA reads TGCGCCAGCAGCTTGGCGGCCGGGAGTTTAAACATTCAGTACTTC.

V is TRBV29-1 and J is TRBJ2-2, with D possibly being TRBD2 (5 bases). CDR3 length: 12 residues. Germline CDR1 and CDR2: SQVTM and ANQGSEA. Trimming took off 6 bases at V and 0 bases at J, with 5 bases between the two ends. The CDR3 reads CSVAANTGELFF. Here the CDR3 DNA reads TGCAGCGTAGCGGCGAACACCGGGGAGCTGTTTTTT.

The genes are TRBV12-3 or TRBV12-4 and TRBJ2-5; 11 bases are a match to TRBD2. The CDR3 has 15 amino acids. J was trimmed by 4 bases and V by 5 bases; bases with no gene match: 6. This chain's CDR3 is CASSGQGLAAETQYF. The CDR3 nucleotides read TGTGCCAGCAGTGGACAGGGACTAGCGGCAGAGACCCAGTACTTC.

This rearrangement joins TRBV4-1 to TRBJ1-1; 8 bases fit TRBD1. The germline V gene has CDR1 MGHRA and CDR2 YSYEKL. The CDR3 spans 17 residues. V gave up 0 bases and J gave up 4 bases; unmatched junction bases: 10. DNA for the CDR3: TGCGCCAGCAGCCAAGATCCTGTTCAGGGGGCGGCCACTGAAGCTTTCTTT. Protein: CASSQDPVQGAATEAFF.